A selection of T cell receptor beta chains follows, all from one sample in a study of shared clonotypes between healthy human individuals. The protocol was immunoSEQ multiplex PCR, while the TCRdb copy is restricted to in-frame clones and leaves out a portion. The top ten clones hold 0.37% of a sample with 2,500,000 or so clones, roughly 90% of them seen once. Sequencing was performed on naive CD4+ T cells from PBMCs. The origin of the receptors is a young man in good health. Some clones in this sample may be carry-over from other donors' samples. Both conserved end residues are part of each CDR3. Each record gives: J gene, V gene, CDR3 protein.

J: TRBJ1-5
V: TRBV2
CDR3: CASSSQTGGHQPQHF

J: TRBJ1-2
V: TRBV5-1
CDR3: CASSPGQAPYGYTF

J: TRBJ1-3
V: TRBV28
CDR3: CASSIPDGNTIYF

J: TRBJ1-6
V: TRBV25-1
CDR3: CASSDGDSPLHF

J: TRBJ2-3
V: TRBV5-1
CDR3: CASSLAGPRRVEGLYTDTQYF

J: TRBJ2-3
V: TRBV5-5
CDR3: CASRSSGSLQDTQYF

J: TRBJ1-1
V: TRBV7-2
CDR3: CASSSDTEAFF

J: TRBJ2-7
V: TRBV6-5
CDR3: CASSPGTGYYEQYF

J: TRBJ2-7
V: TRBV30
CDR3: CAYGTGGSYEQYF

J: TRBJ2-3
V: TRBV5-6
CDR3: CASSLSPGSTDTQYF

J: TRBJ2-5
V: TRBV7-7
CDR3: CASSLVAGEKTQYF

J: TRBJ2-2
V: TRBV5-1
CDR3: CASSFRTGELFF

J: TRBJ2-7
V: TRBV5-8
CDR3: CASSLRPSGVSYEQYF

J: TRBJ1-1
V: TRBV2
CDR3: CASTRDTNTEAFF

J: TRBJ2-1
V: TRBV27
CDR3: CASSPHTLLAGGTDEQFF

J: TRBJ2-7
V: TRBV6-1
CDR3: CASRFGGGDEQYF

J: TRBJ1-5
V: TRBV19
CDR3: CASSIDRGQRNQPQHF

J: TRBJ2-7
V: TRBV29-1
CDR3: CSVATSNYEQYF